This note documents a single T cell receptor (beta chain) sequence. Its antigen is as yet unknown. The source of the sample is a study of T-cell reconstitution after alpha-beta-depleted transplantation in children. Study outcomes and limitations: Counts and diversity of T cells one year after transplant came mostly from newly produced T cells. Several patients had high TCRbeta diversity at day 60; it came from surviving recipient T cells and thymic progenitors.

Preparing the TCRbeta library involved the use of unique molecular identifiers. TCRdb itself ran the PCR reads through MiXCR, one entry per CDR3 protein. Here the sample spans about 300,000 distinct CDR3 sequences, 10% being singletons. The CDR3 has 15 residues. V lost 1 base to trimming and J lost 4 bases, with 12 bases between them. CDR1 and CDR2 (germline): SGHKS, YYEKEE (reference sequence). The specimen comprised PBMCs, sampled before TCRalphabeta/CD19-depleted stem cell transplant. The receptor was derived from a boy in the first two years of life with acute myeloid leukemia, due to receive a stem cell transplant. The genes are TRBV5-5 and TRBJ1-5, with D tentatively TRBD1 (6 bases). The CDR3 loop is CASSLHRVDNQPQHF. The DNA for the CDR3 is TGTGCCAGCAGCTTGCACAGGGTGGATAATCAGCCCCAGCATTTT.